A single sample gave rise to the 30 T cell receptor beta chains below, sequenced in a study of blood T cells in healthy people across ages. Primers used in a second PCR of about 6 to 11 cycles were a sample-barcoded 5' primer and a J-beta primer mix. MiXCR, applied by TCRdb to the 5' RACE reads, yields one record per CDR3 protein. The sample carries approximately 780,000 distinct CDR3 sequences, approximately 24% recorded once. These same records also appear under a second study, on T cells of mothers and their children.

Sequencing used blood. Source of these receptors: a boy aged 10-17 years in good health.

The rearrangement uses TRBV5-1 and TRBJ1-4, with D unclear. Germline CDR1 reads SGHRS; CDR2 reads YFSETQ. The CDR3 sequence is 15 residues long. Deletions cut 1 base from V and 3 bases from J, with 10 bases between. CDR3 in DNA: TGCGCCAGCAGCTTGAGGCCTAACTCTAATGAAAAACTGTTTTTT. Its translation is CASSLRPNSNEKLFF.

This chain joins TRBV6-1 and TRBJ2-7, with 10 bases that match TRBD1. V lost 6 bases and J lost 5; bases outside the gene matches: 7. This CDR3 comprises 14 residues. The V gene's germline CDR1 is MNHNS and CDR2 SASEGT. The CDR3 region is CASRELGTGDEQYF. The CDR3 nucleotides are TGTGCCAGCAGGGAATTAGGGACAGGGGACGAGCAGTACTTC.

The CDR3 loop is CASSIARGRGLETQYF. Here the CDR3 DNA reads TGTGCCAGCAGTATCGCGCGGGGGCGGGGGTTGGAGACCCAGTACTTC. The J gene is TRBJ2-5, the V gene TRBV12-3 or TRBV12-4; a weak D match, TRBD2 (7 bases). The CDR3 totals 16 residues. Trimming cost V 5 bases and J 5 bases, with 21 bases left between them.

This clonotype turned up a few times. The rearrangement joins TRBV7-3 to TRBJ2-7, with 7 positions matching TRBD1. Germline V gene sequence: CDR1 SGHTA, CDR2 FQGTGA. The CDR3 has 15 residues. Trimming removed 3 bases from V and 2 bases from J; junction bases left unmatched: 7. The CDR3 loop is CASSFSGGTAYEQYF. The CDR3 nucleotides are TGTGCCAGCAGCTTCTCAGGGGGAACAGCCTACGAGCAGTACTTC.

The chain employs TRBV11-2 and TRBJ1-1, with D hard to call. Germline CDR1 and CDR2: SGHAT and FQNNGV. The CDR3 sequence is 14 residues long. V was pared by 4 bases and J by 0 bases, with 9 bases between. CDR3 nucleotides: TGTGCCAGCAGCTCGCGTGCGATGAACACTGAAGCTTTCTTT. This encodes CASSSRAMNTEAFF.

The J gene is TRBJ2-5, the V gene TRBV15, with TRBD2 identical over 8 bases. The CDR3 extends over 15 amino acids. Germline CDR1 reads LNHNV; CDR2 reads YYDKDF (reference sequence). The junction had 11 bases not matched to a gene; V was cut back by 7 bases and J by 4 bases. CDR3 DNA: TGTGCCACCACTTCCGGGAGGGGAGTTGTAGAGACCCAGTACTTC. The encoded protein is CATTSGRGVVETQYF.

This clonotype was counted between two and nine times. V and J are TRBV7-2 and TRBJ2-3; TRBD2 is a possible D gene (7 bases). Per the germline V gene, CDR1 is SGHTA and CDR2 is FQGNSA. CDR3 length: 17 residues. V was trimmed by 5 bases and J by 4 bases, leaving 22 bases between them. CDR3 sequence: CASSPGGGGFSADTQYF. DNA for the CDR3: TGTGCCAGCAGCCCCGGGGGCGGGGGCTTCAGCGCAGATACGCAGTATTTT.

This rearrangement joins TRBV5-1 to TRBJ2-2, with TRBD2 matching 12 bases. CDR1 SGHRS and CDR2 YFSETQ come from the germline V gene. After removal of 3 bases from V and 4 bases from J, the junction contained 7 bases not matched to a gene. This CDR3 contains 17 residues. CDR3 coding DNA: TGCGCCAGCAGCTCCAGACTAGCGGGAGATCTCACCGGGGAGCTGTTTTTT. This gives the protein CASSSRLAGDLTGELFF.

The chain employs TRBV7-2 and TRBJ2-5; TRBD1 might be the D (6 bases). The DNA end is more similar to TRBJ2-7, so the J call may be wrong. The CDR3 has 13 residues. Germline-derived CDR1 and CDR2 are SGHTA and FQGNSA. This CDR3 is CASSSPGVAEQYF. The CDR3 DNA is TGTGCCAGCAGCTCACCAGGGGTCGCCGAGCAGTACTTC.

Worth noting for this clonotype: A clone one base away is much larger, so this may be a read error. The CDR3 sequence is CASSQNAGELFF. The CDR3, as DNA: TGTGCCAGCAGTCAGAACGCCGGGGAGCTGTTTTTT. The rearrangement uses TRBV12-3 or TRBV12-4 and TRBJ2-2; D is unclear. CDR3 length equals 12 residues.

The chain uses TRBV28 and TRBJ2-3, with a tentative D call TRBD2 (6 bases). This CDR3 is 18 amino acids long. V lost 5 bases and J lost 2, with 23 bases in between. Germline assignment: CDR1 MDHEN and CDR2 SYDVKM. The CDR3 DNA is TGTGCCAGCAGTGGATTAGGGGACTCCAATTATTACACAGATACGCAGTATTTT. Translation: CASSGLGDSNYYTDTQYF.

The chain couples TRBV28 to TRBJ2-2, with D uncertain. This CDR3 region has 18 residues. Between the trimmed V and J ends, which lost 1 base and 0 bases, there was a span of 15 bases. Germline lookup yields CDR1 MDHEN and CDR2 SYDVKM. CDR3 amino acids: CASSLLARRPANTGELFF. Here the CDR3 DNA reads TGTGCCAGCAGTTTATTGGCTAGAAGACCCGCGAACACCGGGGAGCTGTTTTTT.

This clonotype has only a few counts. This CDR3 is CSASWGYGYTF. CDR3 coding DNA: TGCAGTGCTAGTTGGGGCTACGGCTACACCTTC. This chain links TRBV20-1 with TRBJ1-2; tentative D call: TRBD1 (5 bases). Trimming took off 3 bases at V and 8 bases at J, with 10 bases between the two ends. The CDR3 length is 11 residues. CDR1 is DFQATT and CDR2 is SNEGSKA in the germline V gene (reference sequence).

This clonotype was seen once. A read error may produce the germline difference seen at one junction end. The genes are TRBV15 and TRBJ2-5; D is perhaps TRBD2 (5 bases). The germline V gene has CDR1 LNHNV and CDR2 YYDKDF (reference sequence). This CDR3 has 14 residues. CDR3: CATSRTGEQETQCF. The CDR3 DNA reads TGTGCCACCAGCAGAACCGGGGAGCAAGAGACCCAGTGCTTC. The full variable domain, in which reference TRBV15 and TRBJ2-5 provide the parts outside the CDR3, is DAMVIQNPRYQVTQFGKPVTLSCSQTLNHNVMYWYQQKSSQAPKLLFHYYDKDFNNEADTPDNFQSRRPNTSFCFLDIRSPGLGDTAMYLCATSRTGEQETQCFGPGTRLLVL.

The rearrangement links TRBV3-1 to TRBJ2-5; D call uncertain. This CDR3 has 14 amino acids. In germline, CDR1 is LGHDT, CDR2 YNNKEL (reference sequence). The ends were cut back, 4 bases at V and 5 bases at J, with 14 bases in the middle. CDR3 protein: CASSPDPGTETQYF. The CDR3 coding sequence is TGTGCCAGCAGCCCGGACCCAGGTACGGAGACCCAGTACTTC.

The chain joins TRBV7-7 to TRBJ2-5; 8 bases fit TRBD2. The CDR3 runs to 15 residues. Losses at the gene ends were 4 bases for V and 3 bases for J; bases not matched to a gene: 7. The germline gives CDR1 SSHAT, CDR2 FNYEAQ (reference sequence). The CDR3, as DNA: TGTGCCAGCAGCTCCCGGGGGGGTGTCGAAGAGACCCAGTACTTC. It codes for CASSSRGGVEETQYF.

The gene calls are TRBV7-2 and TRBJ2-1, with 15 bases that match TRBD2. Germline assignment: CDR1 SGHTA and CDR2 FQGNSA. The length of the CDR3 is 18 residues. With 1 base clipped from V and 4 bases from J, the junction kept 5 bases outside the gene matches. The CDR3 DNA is TGTGCCAGCAGCTTAGTAGGGGGACTAGCGGGGGGATACAATGAGCAGTTCTTC. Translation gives CASSLVGGLAGGYNEQFF.

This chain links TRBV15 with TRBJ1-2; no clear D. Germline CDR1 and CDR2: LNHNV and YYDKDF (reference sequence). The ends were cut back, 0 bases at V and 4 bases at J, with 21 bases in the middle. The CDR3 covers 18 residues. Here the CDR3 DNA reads TGTGCCACCAGCAGAGATCCGGGCTCCCATGTTCGGGGCTATGGCTACACCTTC. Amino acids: CATSRDPGSHVRGYGYTF.

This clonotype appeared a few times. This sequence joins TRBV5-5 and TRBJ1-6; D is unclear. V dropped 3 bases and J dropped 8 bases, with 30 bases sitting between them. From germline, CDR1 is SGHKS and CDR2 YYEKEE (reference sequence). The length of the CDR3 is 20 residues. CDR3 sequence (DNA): TGTGCCAGCAGCTGGACCTTTAGGGCATTGATTGGTACATTGGATTCACCCCTCCACTTT. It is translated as CASSWTFRALIGTLDSPLHF.

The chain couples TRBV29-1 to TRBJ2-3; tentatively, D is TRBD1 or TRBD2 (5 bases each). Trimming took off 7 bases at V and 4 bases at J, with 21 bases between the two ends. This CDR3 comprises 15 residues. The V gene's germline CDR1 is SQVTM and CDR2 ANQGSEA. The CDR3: CSAPMRWGSADTQYF. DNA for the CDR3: TGCAGCGCTCCGATGAGGTGGGGGAGTGCAGATACGCAGTATTTT.

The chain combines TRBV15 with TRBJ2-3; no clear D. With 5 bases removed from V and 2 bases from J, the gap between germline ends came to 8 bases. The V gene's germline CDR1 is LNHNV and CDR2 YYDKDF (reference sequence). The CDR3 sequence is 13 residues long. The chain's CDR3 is CATSLPLTDTQYF. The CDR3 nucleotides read TGTGCCACCAGCCTACCCCTCACAGATACGCAGTATTTT.

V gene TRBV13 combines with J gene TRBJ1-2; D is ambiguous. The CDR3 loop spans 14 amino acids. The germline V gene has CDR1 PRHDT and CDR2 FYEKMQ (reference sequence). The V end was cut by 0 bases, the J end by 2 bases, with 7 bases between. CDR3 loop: CASSLGFPNYGYTF. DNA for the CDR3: TGTGCCAGCAGCTTAGGGTTTCCCAACTATGGCTACACCTTC.

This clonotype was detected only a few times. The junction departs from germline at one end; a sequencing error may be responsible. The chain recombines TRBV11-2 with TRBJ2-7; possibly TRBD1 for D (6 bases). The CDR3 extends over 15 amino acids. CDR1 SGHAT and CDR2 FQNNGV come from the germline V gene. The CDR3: CASSLDRTVSYEQYF. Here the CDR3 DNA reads TGTGCCAGCAGCCTAGATAGGACAGTCTCCTACGAGCAGTACTTC.

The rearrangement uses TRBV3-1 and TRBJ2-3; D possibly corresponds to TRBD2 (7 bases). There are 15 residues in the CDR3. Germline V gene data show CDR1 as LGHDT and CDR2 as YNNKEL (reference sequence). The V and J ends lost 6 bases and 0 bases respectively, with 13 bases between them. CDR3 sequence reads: CASSDRGASTDTQYF. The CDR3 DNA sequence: TGTGCCAGCAGTGACCGGGGGGCAAGCACAGATACGCAGTATTTT.

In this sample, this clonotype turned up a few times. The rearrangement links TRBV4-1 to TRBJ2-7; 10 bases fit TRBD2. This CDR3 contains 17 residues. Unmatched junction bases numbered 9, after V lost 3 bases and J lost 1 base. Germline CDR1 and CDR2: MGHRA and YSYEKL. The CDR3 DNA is TGCGCCAGCAGCCAGTGGTCCGTAGCGGGAGGTTCCTACGAGCAGTACTTC. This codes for CASSQWSVAGGSYEQYF.

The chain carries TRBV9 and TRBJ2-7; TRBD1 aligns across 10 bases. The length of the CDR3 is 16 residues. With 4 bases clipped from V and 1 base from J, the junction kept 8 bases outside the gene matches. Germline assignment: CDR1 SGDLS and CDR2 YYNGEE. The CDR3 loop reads CASSPSTGGASYEQYF. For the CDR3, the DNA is TGTGCCAGCAGCCCATCGACAGGGGGCGCTTCCTACGAGCAGTACTTC.

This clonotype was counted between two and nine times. This CDR3 reads CASSYRGTGYQPQHF. In nucleotides, the CDR3 is TGTGCCAGCAGTTACAGGGGGACAGGGTATCAGCCCCAGCATTTT. The gene calls are TRBV6-2 or TRBV6-3 and TRBJ1-5, with TRBD1 matching 9 bases. The ends lost 2 bases at V and 5 bases at J; junction bases unmatched: 4. The CDR3 extends over 15 amino acids. Germline V CDR1 and CDR2: MNHEY, SVGEGT.

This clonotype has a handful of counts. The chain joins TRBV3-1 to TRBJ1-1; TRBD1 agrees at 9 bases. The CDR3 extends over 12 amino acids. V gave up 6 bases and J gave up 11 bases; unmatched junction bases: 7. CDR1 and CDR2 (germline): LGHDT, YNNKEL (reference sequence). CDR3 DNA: TGTGCCAGCAGTCACAGGGGGCGCATGGCTTTCTTT. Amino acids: CASSHRGRMAFF.

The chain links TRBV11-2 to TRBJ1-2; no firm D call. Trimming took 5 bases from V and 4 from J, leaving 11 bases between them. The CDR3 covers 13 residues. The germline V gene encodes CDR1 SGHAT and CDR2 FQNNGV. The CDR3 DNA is TGTGCCAGCAGCCCACCCGGACCCTATGGCTACACCTTC. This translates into CASSPPGPYGYTF.

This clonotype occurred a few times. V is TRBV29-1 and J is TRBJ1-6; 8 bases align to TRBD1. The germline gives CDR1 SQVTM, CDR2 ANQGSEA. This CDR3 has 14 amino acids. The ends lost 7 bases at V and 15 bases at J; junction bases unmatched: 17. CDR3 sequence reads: CSAYLTGAMTLLHF. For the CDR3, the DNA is TGCAGCGCCTATTTGACAGGGGCCATGACCCTCCTCCACTTT.